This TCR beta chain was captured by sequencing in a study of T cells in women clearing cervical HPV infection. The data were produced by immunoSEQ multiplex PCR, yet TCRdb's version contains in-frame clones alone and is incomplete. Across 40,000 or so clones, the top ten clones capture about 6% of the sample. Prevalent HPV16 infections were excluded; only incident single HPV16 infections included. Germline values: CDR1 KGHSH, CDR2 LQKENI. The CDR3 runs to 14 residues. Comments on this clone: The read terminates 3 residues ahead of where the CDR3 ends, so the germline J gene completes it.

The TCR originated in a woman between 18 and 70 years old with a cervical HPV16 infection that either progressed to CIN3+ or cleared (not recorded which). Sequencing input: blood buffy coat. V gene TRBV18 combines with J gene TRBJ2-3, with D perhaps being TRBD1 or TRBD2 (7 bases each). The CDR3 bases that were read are TGTGCCAGCTCACCCGGGGAGGGGGCAATTCCG. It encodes CASSPGEGAIP. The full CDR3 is CASSPGEGAIPQYF.